The 27 T cell receptor beta chains given below trace back to one sample, sequenced in a study of control samples from healthy donors and cancer patients. Sequencing used immunoSEQ multiplex PCR; TCRdb keeps in-frame clones, though not all of them. The sample records fewer than 200,000 clones, just over 85% being singletons. Sequencing used blood. The receptors come from a woman aged 25 to 39 in good health.

The rearrangement uses TRBV7-8 and TRBJ1-4, with 12 nucleotides matching TRBD1. J was trimmed by 2 bases and V by 1 base; bases with no gene match: 5. The CDR3 length is 18 residues. Looked up from germline, CDR1 is SGHVS and CDR2 is FQNEAQ. The CDR3 DNA reads as TGTGCCAGCAGCTTAGGGGGGACAGGGGGCTGGACTAATGAAAAACTGTTTTTT. Translation gives CASSLGGTGGWTNEKLFF.

The chain recombines TRBV27 with TRBJ1-1, with TRBD1 identical over 7 bases. The germline CDR1 and CDR2 sequences are MNHEY and SMNVEV (reference sequence). This CDR3 spans 13 amino acids. With 6 bases clipped from V and 7 bases from J, the junction kept 8 bases outside the gene matches. DNA of the CDR3: TGTGCCAGCAGGAGGACGACAGGGTTTGAAGCTTTCTTT. Its protein is CASRRTTGFEAFF.

J is TRBJ2-3 and V is TRBV19, with 10 bases identical to TRBD2. Looked up from germline, CDR1 is LNHDA and CDR2 is SQIVND (reference sequence). CDR3 length equals 17 residues. V was pared by 4 bases and J by 6 bases, with 13 bases of the junction left unmatched. In DNA, the CDR3 is TGTGCCAGTAGTAGAACCGCTCCTAGCGGGAGTAGTGATACGCAGTATTTT. It yields the protein CASSRTAPSGSSDTQYF.

The chain uses TRBV24-1 and TRBJ2-5; TRBD2 agrees at 7 bases. Losses at the gene ends were 9 bases for V and 3 bases for J; bases not matched to a gene: 3. Germline V gene data show CDR1 as KGHDR and CDR2 as SFDVKD. The CDR3 runs 12 residues. Here the CDR3 DNA reads TGTGCCACCGGGAGGGGAGAAGAGACCCAGTACTTC. This encodes CATGRGEETQYF.

The V gene is TRBV4-1, the J gene TRBJ1-1; D is ambiguous. The germline V and J ends were trimmed by 0 bases and 0 bases, with 17 bases remaining between them. CDR1 and CDR2 from the germline V gene are MGHRA and YSYEKL. The CDR3 has 18 amino acids. The CDR3 sequence: CASSQDPRGEVMNTEAFF. CDR3 coding DNA: TGCGCCAGCAGCCAAGATCCTCGGGGTGAGGTAATGAACACTGAAGCTTTCTTT.

In this sample, this clone turned up once. The rearrangement joins TRBV6-6 to TRBJ1-1; unclear D gene. The CDR3 covers 12 residues. The germline gives CDR1 MNHNY, CDR2 SVGAGI (reference sequence). V was cut by 6 bases and J by 8 bases, with 13 bases left in between. Written as DNA, the CDR3 is TGTGCCAGCAGCAACGGGCTTTACGAAGCTTTCTTT. Translation: CASSNGLYEAFF.

The chain uses TRBV27 and TRBJ1-5, with D uncertain. The CDR3 totals 13 residues. Germline V CDR1 and CDR2: MNHEY, SMNVEV (reference sequence). The V gene lost 8 bases and the J gene lost 6 bases, with 14 bases spanning the gap. The CDR3 region has the DNA TGTGCCAGCGGGGTTCGGGATCTTCAGCCCCAGCATTTT. This gives the protein CASGVRDLQPQHF.

This clone has only one observation. CDR3 sequence: CASSVFLAKNTDTQYF. The DNA of the CDR3 is TGTGCCAGCAGCGTATTTTTAGCGAAAAACACAGATACGCAGTATTTT. The chain carries TRBV9 and TRBJ2-3, with a tentative D call TRBD2 (5 bases). V lost 1 base and J lost 2, with 14 bases in between. Germline-derived CDR1 and CDR2 are SGDLS and YYNGEE. The CDR3 length is 16 residues.

This chain links TRBV9 with TRBJ2-3; 7 bases match TRBD1. Trimming cost V 1 base and J 1 base; bases outside gene matches: 3. The CDR3 spans 15 residues. Germline V gene data show CDR1 as SGDLS and CDR2 as YYNGEE. The CDR3 bases are TGTGCCAGCAGCGTAAAGGGGGCCGGCACAGATACGCAGTATTTT. It specifies CASSVKGAGTDTQYF. The full variable domain, its missing parts supplied by reference TRBV9 and TRBJ2-3, is DSGVTQTPKHLITATGQRVTLRCSPRSGDLSVYWYQQSLDQGLQFLIQYYNGEERAKGNILERFSAQQFPDLHSELNLSSLELGDSALYFCASSVKGAGTDTQYFGPGTRLTVL.

This clone turned up a few times. The CDR3 nucleotides read TGTGCCAGCAGCTTAGGCCCGCCTGAGATGAGGGGCTACACCTTC. Translating gives CASSLGPPEMRGYTF. This sequence joins TRBV11-2 and TRBJ1-2, with unresolved D. This CDR3 is 15 amino acids long. The germline V and J ends were trimmed by 1 base and 8 bases, with 17 bases remaining between them. The germline CDR1 and CDR2 sequences are SGHAT and FQNNGV.

The CDR3 spells CASSGLGGTKNIQYF. DNA for the CDR3: TGTGCCAGCAGTGGCCTGGGGGGGACCAAAAACATTCAGTACTTC. V is TRBV27 and J is TRBJ2-4, with 7 nucleotides matching TRBD2. Losses at the gene ends were 5 bases for V and 2 bases for J; bases not matched to a gene: 6. Germline V CDR1 and CDR2: MNHEY, SMNVEV (reference sequence). CDR3 size: 15 residues.

This chain joins TRBV11-3 and TRBJ2-6, with D perhaps given as TRBD1 or TRBD2 (5 bases each). Germline-derived CDR1 and CDR2 are SGHNT and YENEEA. The CDR3 consists of 17 residues. The V end was cut by 5 bases, the J end by 0 bases, with 14 bases between. The CDR3 DNA sequence: TGTGCCAGCAGCCCGACACTAGACAGCTCTGGGGCCAACGTCCTGACTTTC. Its protein product is CASSPTLDSSGANVLTF.

J is TRBJ1-3 and V is TRBV11-2; 9 bases match TRBD1. There are 16 residues in the CDR3. V trimming: 5 bases; J trimming: 5 bases; junction bases outside the gene matches: 10. Per the germline V gene, CDR1 is SGHAT and CDR2 is FQNNGV. The CDR3 sequence is CASSEKGQGTRNTIYF. CDR3 nucleotide sequence: TGTGCCAGCAGCGAAAAGGGACAGGGTACAAGAAACACCATATATTTT.

This clone turned up a few times. This chain links TRBV2 with TRBJ1-5, with D uncertain. Looked up from germline, CDR1 is SNHLY and CDR2 is FYNNEI. The CDR3 covers 15 residues. V shed 4 bases and J shed 3 bases, with 13 bases lying between them. CDR3 residues: CASSGVSRSNQPQHF. The DNA of the CDR3 is TGTGCCAGCAGTGGGGTCAGCCGTTCCAATCAGCCCCAGCATTTT.

The chain has TRBV6-5 and TRBJ1-6, with D unclear. CDR1 is MNHEY, CDR2 SVGAGI, per germline. V lost 8 bases to trimming and J lost 5 bases, with 7 bases between them. The length of the CDR3 is 12 residues. CDR3 DNA: TGTGCCAGCCTTCTGAATAATTCACCCCTCCACTTT. This translates into CASLLNNSPLHF.

This sequence joins TRBV4-1 and TRBJ2-1; D tentatively fits TRBD1 or TRBD2 (7 bases each). The CDR3 length is 14 residues. The germline V gene has CDR1 MGHRA and CDR2 YSYEKL. Trimming took off 4 bases at V and 4 bases at J, with 11 bases between the two ends. The CDR3, as DNA: TGCGCCAGCAGCCGGGGGGGACAGTACAATGAGCAGTTCTTC. Translating gives CASSRGGQYNEQFF.

This sequence joins TRBV12-3 or TRBV12-4 and TRBJ1-2; no clear D. The CDR3 runs to 12 residues. V lost 6 bases to trimming and J lost 7 bases, with 12 bases between them. The CDR3 region has the DNA TGTGCCAGCAGCCCACCGGTGGCTGGCTACACCTTC. Its protein product is CASSPPVAGYTF.

The gene calls are TRBV5-8 and TRBJ2-1; the D gene is possibly TRBD2 (5 bases). V was trimmed by 0 bases and J by 4 bases, leaving 17 bases between them. The V gene's germline CDR1 is SGHTS and CDR2 YDEGEE. The CDR3 totals 17 residues. CDR3 DNA sequence: TGTGCCAGCAGCTTGGCCATTCTCGGAGGCCCTTACAATGAGCAGTTCTTC. Residues: CASSLAILGGPYNEQFF. Combining the CDR3 with reference TRBV5-8 and TRBJ2-1 gives the whole variable domain EAGVTQSPTHLIKTRGQQATLRCSPISGHTSVYWYQQALGLGLQFLLWYDEGEERNRGNFPPRFSGRQFPNYSSELNVNALELEDSALYLCASSLAILGGPYNEQFFGPGTRLTVL.

This sequence joins TRBV9 and TRBJ1-6; 7 bases map to TRBD1. Trimming removed 3 bases from V and 5 bases from J; junction bases left unmatched: 5. The CDR3 runs to 15 residues. In germline, CDR1 is SGDLS, CDR2 YYNGEE. The CDR3 DNA follows: TGTGCCAGCAGCGCGGGGACAGCGAATAATTCACCCCTCCACTTT. Translating it yields CASSAGTANNSPLHF.

This rearrangement joins TRBV28 to TRBJ2-5, with TRBD1 identical over 10 bases. The V gene end was trimmed by 5 bases and the J gene end by 5 bases; junction bases not matched to a gene: 8. CDR3 size: 15 residues. Germline V gene sequence: CDR1 MDHEN, CDR2 SYDVKM. CDR3 loop: CASSIRQGAAETQYF. CDR3 coding DNA: TGTGCCAGCAGTATCCGACAGGGGGCTGCGGAGACCCAGTACTTC.

The chain uses TRBV19 and TRBJ1-5, with a weak D call TRBD1 (5 bases). V was pared by 1 base and J by 0 bases, with 10 bases between. The CDR3 sequence is 16 residues long. CDR1 and CDR2 (germline): LNHDA, SQIVND (reference sequence). The CDR3 coding sequence is TGTGCCAGTAGTATAGTCGGAGGGACTAGCAATCAGCCCCAGCATTTT. This codes for CASSIVGGTSNQPQHF.

The V and J genes are TRBV11-3 and TRBJ2-1, with TRBD2 matching 8 bases. The CDR3 is 17 residues long. J was trimmed by 1 base and V by 1 base; bases with no gene match: 6. The V gene's germline CDR1 is SGHNT and CDR2 YENEEA. The CDR3 DNA reads TGTGCCAGCAGCTTAGCGGGGGGGGATCCTTCCTACAATGAGCAGTTCTTC. Amino acids: CASSLAGGDPSYNEQFF.

This chain uses TRBV14 with TRBJ2-7; TRBD1 matches at 7 bases. V lost 3 bases to trimming and J lost 5 bases; unmatched junction nucleotides: 1. Germline loops: CDR1 SGHDN, CDR2 FVKESK. The CDR3 runs to 12 residues. For the CDR3, the DNA is TGTGCCAGCAGCCAGACAGGGAACGAGCAGTACGTC. Amino acids: CASSQTGNEQYV.

V is TRBV5-4 and J is TRBJ1-2; 8 nucleotides agree with TRBD1. Germline loops: CDR1 SGHNT, CDR2 YYREEE (reference sequence). The CDR3 totals 13 residues. With 0 bases clipped from V and 10 bases from J, the junction kept 5 bases outside the gene matches. The CDR3 spells CASSLALGQDYTF. In nucleotides, the CDR3 is TGTGCCAGCAGCTTGGCCCTGGGACAGGACTACACCTTC.

The rearrangement links TRBV6-2 or TRBV6-3 to TRBJ2-1; 9 bases match TRBD1. CDR3 length: 14 amino acids. The trim removed 4 bases at V and 9 bases at J, leaving 7 bases unmatched. Germline-derived CDR1 and CDR2 are MNHEY and SVGEGT. CDR3 in DNA: TGTGCCAGCAGTTCGGGACAGGGTCGCGCTGAGCAGTTCTTC. This encodes CASSSGQGRAEQFF.

The chain is built from TRBV6-5 and TRBJ2-4; D uncertain. V was clipped by 9 bases and J by 0 bases, with 12 bases between them. In germline, CDR1 is MNHEY, CDR2 SVGAGI. The CDR3 totals 14 residues. In nucleotides, the CDR3 is TGTGCCAGTGGACGCTCACTAGCCAAAAACATTCAGTACTTC. Its translation: CASGRSLAKNIQYF.

The chain joins TRBV3-1 (or the pseudogene TRBV3-2) to TRBJ2-7; the D is unclear. This CDR3 has 11 residues. V lost 1 base and J lost 5, with 3 bases in between. The germline V gene has CDR1 LGHDT and CDR2 YNNKEL (reference sequence). CDR3 nucleotides: TGTGCCAGCAGCCAAGGACACGAGCAGTACTTC. Translating it yields CASSQGHEQYF.